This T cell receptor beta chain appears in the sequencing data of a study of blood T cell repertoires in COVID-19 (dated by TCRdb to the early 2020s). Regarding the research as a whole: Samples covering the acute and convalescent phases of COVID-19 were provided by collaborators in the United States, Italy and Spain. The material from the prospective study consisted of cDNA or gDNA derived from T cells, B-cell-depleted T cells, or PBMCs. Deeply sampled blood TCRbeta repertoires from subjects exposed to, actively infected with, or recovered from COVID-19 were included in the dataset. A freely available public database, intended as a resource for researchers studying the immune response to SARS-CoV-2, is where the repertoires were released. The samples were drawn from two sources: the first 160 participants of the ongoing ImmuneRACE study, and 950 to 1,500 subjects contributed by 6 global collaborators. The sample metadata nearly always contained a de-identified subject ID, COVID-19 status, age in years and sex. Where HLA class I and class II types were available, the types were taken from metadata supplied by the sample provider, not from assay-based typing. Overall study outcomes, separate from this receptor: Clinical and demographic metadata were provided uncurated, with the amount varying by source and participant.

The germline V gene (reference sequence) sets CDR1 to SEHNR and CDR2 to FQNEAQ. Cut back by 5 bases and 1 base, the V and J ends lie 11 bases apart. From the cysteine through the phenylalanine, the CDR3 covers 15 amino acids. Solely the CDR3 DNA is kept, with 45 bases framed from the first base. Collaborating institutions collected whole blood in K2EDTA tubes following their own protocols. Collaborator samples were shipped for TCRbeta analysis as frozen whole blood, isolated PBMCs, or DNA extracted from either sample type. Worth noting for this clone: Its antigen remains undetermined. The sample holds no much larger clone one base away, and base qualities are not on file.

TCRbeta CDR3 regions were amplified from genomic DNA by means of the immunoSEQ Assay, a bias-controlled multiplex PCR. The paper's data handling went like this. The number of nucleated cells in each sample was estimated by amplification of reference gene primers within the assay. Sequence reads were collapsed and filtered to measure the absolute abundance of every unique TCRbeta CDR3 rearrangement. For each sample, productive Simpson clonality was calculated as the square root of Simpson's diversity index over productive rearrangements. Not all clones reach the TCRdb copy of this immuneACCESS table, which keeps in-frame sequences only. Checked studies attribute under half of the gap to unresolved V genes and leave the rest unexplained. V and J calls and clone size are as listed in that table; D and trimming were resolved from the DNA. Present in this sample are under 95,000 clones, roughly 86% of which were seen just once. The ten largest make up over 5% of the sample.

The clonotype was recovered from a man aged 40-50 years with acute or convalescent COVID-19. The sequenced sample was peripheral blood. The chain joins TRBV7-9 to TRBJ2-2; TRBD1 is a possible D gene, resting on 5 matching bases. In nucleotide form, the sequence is TGTGCCAGCAGCGAGATAGGACAGAACACCGGGGAGCTGTTTTTT. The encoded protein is CASSEIGQNTGELFF.